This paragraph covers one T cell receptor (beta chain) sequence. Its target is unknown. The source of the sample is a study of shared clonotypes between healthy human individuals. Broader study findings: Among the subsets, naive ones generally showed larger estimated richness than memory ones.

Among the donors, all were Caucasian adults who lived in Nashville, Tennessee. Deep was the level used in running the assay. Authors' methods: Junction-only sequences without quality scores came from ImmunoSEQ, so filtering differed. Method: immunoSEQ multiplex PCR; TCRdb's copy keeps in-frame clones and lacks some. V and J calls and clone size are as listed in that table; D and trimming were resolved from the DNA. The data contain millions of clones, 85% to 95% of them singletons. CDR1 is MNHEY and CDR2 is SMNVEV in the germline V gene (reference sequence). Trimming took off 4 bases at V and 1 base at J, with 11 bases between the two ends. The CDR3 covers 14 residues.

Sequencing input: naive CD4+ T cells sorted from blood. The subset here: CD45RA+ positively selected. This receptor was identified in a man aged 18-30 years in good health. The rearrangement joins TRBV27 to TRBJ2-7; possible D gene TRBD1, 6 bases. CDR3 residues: CASSYRATSYEQYF. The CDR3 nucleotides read TGTGCCAGCAGTTACAGGGCGACGTCCTACGAGCAGTACTTC.